Listed below are T cell receptor beta chains from one sample, sequenced in a study of vaccination effects on CD4 cells after COVID-19. The antigens for these receptors are not known. The data were produced by immunoSEQ multiplex PCR, yet TCRdb's version contains in-frame clones alone and is incomplete. The profile shows fewer than 85,000 clones, 70% to 85% of them singletons. Source: CD4+ T cells from PBMCs cultured without peptide, taken after COVID-19 vaccination. Receptors originate from a human donor who received a COVID-19 vaccine. The CDR3 runs from the conserved cysteine through the conserved F or W. D genes are given only for firm matches. Expanded clones are given a class, and other clones once, few, many or no size at all.

d_call: TRBD1
clone_size: .
v_call: TRBV6-5
j_call: TRBJ1-2
cdr3_aa: CASSLYRGLGGYTF
cdr3_nt: TGTGCCAGCAGCTTATACAGGGGGCTCGGTGGCTACACCTTC

d_call: .
clone_size: .
v_call: TRBV10-1
j_call: TRBJ1-1
cdr3_aa: CASSASVNTEAFF
cdr3_nt: TGCGCCAGCAGTGCCAGCGTGAACACTGAAGCTTTCTTT

d_call: .
clone_size: .
v_call: TRBV5-1
j_call: TRBJ2-5
cdr3_aa: CASSASQETQYF
cdr3_nt: TGCGCCAGCAGCGCCTCACAAGAGACCCAGTACTTC

d_call: .
clone_size: few
v_call: TRBV5-5
j_call: TRBJ1-5
cdr3_aa: CASSLGPGGNQPQHF
cdr3_nt: TGTGCCAGCAGTCTTGGACCGGGCGGCAATCAGCCCCAGCATTTT

d_call: TRBD1
clone_size: .
v_call: TRBV24-1
j_call: TRBJ2-3
cdr3_aa: CATSDPRGQGAGDTQYF
cdr3_nt: TGTGCCACCAGTGATCCGCGGGGACAGGGGGCAGGAGATACGCAGTATTTT

d_call: .
clone_size: .
v_call: TRBV3-1/TRBV3-2
j_call: TRBJ1-2
cdr3_aa: CASSPGRPYGYTF
cdr3_nt: TGTGCCAGCAGCCCGGGACGCCCTTATGGCTACACCTTC

d_call: .
clone_size: .
v_call: TRBV19
j_call: TRBJ1-2
cdr3_aa: CASNDGQAFLPYGYTF
cdr3_nt: TGTGCCAGTAACGACGGGCAGGCGTTCCTACCATATGGCTACACCTTC

d_call: .
clone_size: .
v_call: TRBV5-1
j_call: TRBJ1-1
cdr3_aa: CASSFLYSDRNTEAFF
cdr3_nt: TGCGCCAGCAGCTTCCTGTATTCTGACAGGAACACTGAAGCTTTCTTT

d_call: .
clone_size: once
v_call: TRBV25-1
j_call: TRBJ2-1
cdr3_aa: CASSEGTDPAYNEQFF
cdr3_nt: TGTGCCAGCAGTGAAGGAACAGACCCAGCCTACAATGAGCAGTTCTTC

d_call: .
clone_size: .
v_call: TRBV19
j_call: TRBJ1-4
cdr3_aa: CASSIRTRANEKLFF
cdr3_nt: TGTGCCAGTAGTATCCGAACCCGGGCTAATGAAAAACTGTTTTTT

d_call: .
clone_size: .
v_call: TRBV6-5
j_call: TRBJ1-2
cdr3_aa: CASQGQSYGYTF
cdr3_nt: TGTGCCAGCCAAGGACAGAGCTATGGCTACACCTTC

d_call: .
clone_size: once
v_call: TRBV5-6
j_call: TRBJ1-5
cdr3_aa: CASSLQARTQPQHF
cdr3_nt: TGTGCCAGCAGCTTGCAAGCAAGGACCCAGCCCCAGCATTTT

d_call: TRBD1
clone_size: .
v_call: TRBV7-6
j_call: TRBJ2-5
cdr3_aa: CASSSVSDRGVTQYF
cdr3_nt: TGTGCCAGCAGCTCAGTCAGTGACAGGGGAGTGACCCAGTACTTC

d_call: .
clone_size: .
v_call: TRBV7-3
j_call: TRBJ2-2
cdr3_aa: CASSLQGRDTGELFF
cdr3_nt: TGTGCCAGCAGCTTACAAGGGAGAGACACCGGGGAGCTGTTTTTT

d_call: .
clone_size: .
v_call: TRBV5-5
j_call: TRBJ1-5
cdr3_aa: CASSLNPGDQPQHF
cdr3_nt: TGTGCCAGCAGCTTGAATCCGGGGGATCAGCCCCAGCATTTT

d_call: .
clone_size: few
v_call: TRBV5-1
j_call: TRBJ2-2
cdr3_aa: CASSLDSRNTGELFF
cdr3_nt: TGCGCCAGCAGCTTGGACAGCCGGAACACCGGGGAGCTGTTTTTT

d_call: .
clone_size: .
v_call: TRBV19
j_call: TRBJ2-1
cdr3_aa: CASSIDRAYREQFF
cdr3_nt: TGTGCCAGTAGTATAGACCGTGCTTATAGGGAGCAGTTCTTC

d_call: .
clone_size: once
v_call: TRBV18
j_call: TRBJ2-4
cdr3_aa: CASSPVEGIIQYF
cdr3_nt: TGTGCCAGCTCCCCGGTCGAGGGGATCATTCAGTACTTC

d_call: .
clone_size: .
v_call: TRBV5-1
j_call: TRBJ1-1
cdr3_aa: CASSLPNPRNTEAFF
cdr3_nt: TGCGCCAGCAGCCTGCCAAACCCCAGGAACACTGAAGCTTTCTTT

d_call: .
clone_size: .
v_call: TRBV6-5
j_call: TRBJ2-1
cdr3_aa: CASSNTGGRNEQFF
cdr3_nt: TGTGCCAGCAGCAACACCGGGGGGCGCAATGAGCAGTTCTTC

d_call: .
clone_size: .
v_call: TRBV19
j_call: TRBJ2-2
cdr3_aa: CASIVDSQFTGELFF
cdr3_nt: TGTGCCAGTATTGTGGACTCTCAATTCACCGGGGAGCTGTTTTTT

d_call: .
clone_size: .
v_call: TRBV30
j_call: TRBJ2-3
cdr3_aa: CAWGESGVGDTQYF
cdr3_nt: TGTGCCTGGGGGGAATCGGGGGTGGGAGATACGCAGTATTTT

d_call: .
clone_size: .
v_call: TRBV18
j_call: TRBJ2-3
cdr3_aa: CASSPPGSFTDTQYF
cdr3_nt: TGTGCCAGCTCACCACCGGGTTCATTCACAGATACGCAGTATTTT

d_call: .
clone_size: .
v_call: TRBV5-1
j_call: TRBJ1-2
cdr3_aa: CASSLAGQGEGYTF
cdr3_nt: TGCGCCAGCAGCTTGGCCGGGCAGGGAGAGGGCTACACCTTC

d_call: TRBD2
clone_size: once
v_call: TRBV5-6
j_call: TRBJ2-1
cdr3_aa: CASSLIAGGRSEQFF
cdr3_nt: TGTGCCAGCAGCTTGATAGCGGGGGGGCGAAGTGAGCAGTTCTTC

d_call: TRBD2
clone_size: .
v_call: TRBV7-2
j_call: TRBJ2-1
cdr3_aa: CASSPRLAGGPRNEQFF
cdr3_nt: TGTGCCAGCAGCCCCCGACTAGCGGGGGGCCCCAGGAATGAGCAGTTCTTC

d_call: .
clone_size: .
v_call: TRBV2
j_call: TRBJ1-1
cdr3_aa: CASNTGARTEAFF
cdr3_nt: TGTGCCAGCAATACGGGGGCCAGGACTGAAGCTTTCTTT

d_call: .
clone_size: once
v_call: TRBV5-1
j_call: TRBJ2-5
cdr3_aa: CASSLGGEETQYF
cdr3_nt: TGCGCCAGCAGCTTGGGAGGGGAGGAGACCCAGTACTTC

d_call: .
clone_size: .
v_call: TRBV6-5
j_call: TRBJ1-6
cdr3_aa: CASTKTSSYNSPLHF
cdr3_nt: TGTGCCAGCACCAAGACTAGCTCCTATAATTCACCCCTCCACTTT

d_call: .
clone_size: .
v_call: TRBV9
j_call: TRBJ1-4
cdr3_aa: CASNNQGMNEKLFF
cdr3_nt: TGTGCCAGCAATAATCAGGGGATGAATGAAAAACTGTTTTTT

d_call: TRBD2
clone_size: .
v_call: TRBV9
j_call: TRBJ2-1
cdr3_aa: CASSPEGGGVYDEQFF
cdr3_nt: TGTGCCAGCAGCCCAGAGGGCGGGGGGGTCTACGATGAGCAGTTCTTC

d_call: .
clone_size: .
v_call: TRBV5-1
j_call: TRBJ2-3
cdr3_aa: CASSKPTWGSTDTQYF
cdr3_nt: TGCGCCAGCAGCAAACCAACCTGGGGGAGCACAGATACGCAGTATTTT

d_call: .
clone_size: .
v_call: TRBV2
j_call: TRBJ1-1
cdr3_aa: CASRLDGTEAFF
cdr3_nt: TGTGCCAGCAGGTTAGACGGGACAGAAGCTTTCTTT

d_call: .
clone_size: .
v_call: TRBV5-6
j_call: TRBJ2-3
cdr3_aa: CASSFVGAGDTQYF
cdr3_nt: TGTGCCAGCAGCTTTGTGGGGGCGGGAGATACGCAGTATTTT

d_call: .
clone_size: .
v_call: TRBV6-1
j_call: TRBJ2-5
cdr3_aa: CASSEYSQETQYF
cdr3_nt: TGTGCCAGCAGTGAATACAGCCAAGAGACCCAGTACTTC

d_call: .
clone_size: .
v_call: TRBV6-4
j_call: TRBJ2-3
cdr3_aa: CASSVIGGSGDTQYF
cdr3_nt: TGTGCCAGCAGTGTTATTGGGGGATCAGGGGATACGCAGTATTTT

d_call: TRBD1
clone_size: .
v_call: TRBV6-2/TRBV6-3
j_call: TRBJ1-5
cdr3_aa: CASSYRQGGGNQPQHF
cdr3_nt: TGTGCCAGCAGTTACCGACAGGGGGGCGGCAATCAGCCCCAGCATTTT

d_call: .
clone_size: .
v_call: TRBV27
j_call: TRBJ1-2
cdr3_aa: CASSLGLGFGYTF
cdr3_nt: TGTGCCAGCAGTTTGGGGCTGGGTTTTGGCTACACCTTC

d_call: TRBD2
clone_size: .
v_call: TRBV12-5
j_call: TRBJ2-1
cdr3_aa: CASGLVPDGLAGGTEQFF
cdr3_nt: TGTGCTAGTGGTTTGGTACCCGATGGGCTAGCGGGGGGGACTGAGCAGTTCTTC

d_call: .
clone_size: .
v_call: TRBV5-5
j_call: TRBJ1-1
cdr3_aa: CASRGGILMNTEAFF
cdr3_nt: TGTGCCAGCAGGGGGGGGATATTGATGAACACTGAAGCTTTCTTT

d_call: .
clone_size: .
v_call: TRBV6-5
j_call: TRBJ1-2
cdr3_aa: CASSYSGGLGYGYTF
cdr3_nt: TGTGCCAGCAGTTACTCAGGGGGGCTCGGCTATGGCTACACCTTC

d_call: TRBD1
clone_size: .
v_call: TRBV2
j_call: TRBJ1-2
cdr3_aa: CASSRDRGLPGYTF
cdr3_nt: TGTGCCAGCAGCCGGGACAGGGGGCTGCCTGGCTACACCTTC

d_call: .
clone_size: .
v_call: TRBV5-6
j_call: TRBJ1-1
cdr3_aa: CASSRGTQHEAFF
cdr3_nt: TGTGCCAGCAGCCGTGGGACCCAGCATGAAGCTTTCTTT

d_call: TRBD1
clone_size: few
v_call: TRBV7-9
j_call: TRBJ1-4
cdr3_aa: CASSYYGSGQATNEKLFF
cdr3_nt: TGTGCCAGCAGCTACTATGGATCGGGACAGGCAACTAATGAAAAACTGTTTTTT

d_call: TRBD1
clone_size: .
v_call: TRBV5-1
j_call: TRBJ1-4
cdr3_aa: CASSVQGADEKLFF
cdr3_nt: TGCGCCAGCAGCGTACAGGGGGCTGATGAAAAACTGTTTTTT

d_call: TRBD2
clone_size: .
v_call: TRBV7-2
j_call: TRBJ2-5
cdr3_aa: CASSLSWGLAGARETQYF
cdr3_nt: TGTGCCAGCAGCTTATCTTGGGGTCTAGCGGGGGCAAGGGAGACCCAGTACTTC

d_call: .
clone_size: .
v_call: TRBV18
j_call: TRBJ1-5
cdr3_aa: CASSSDTGGNQPQHF
cdr3_nt: TGTGCCAGCTCATCCGACACGGGGGGCAATCAGCCCCAGCATTTT

d_call: .
clone_size: few
v_call: TRBV7-2
j_call: TRBJ2-5
cdr3_aa: CASSLVPRGTQYF
cdr3_nt: TGTGCCAGCAGCTTAGTCCCCCGCGGGACCCAGTACTTC

d_call: .
clone_size: .
v_call: TRBV28
j_call: TRBJ1-4
cdr3_aa: CAGGTTNEKLFF
cdr3_nt: TGTGCCGGCGGTACCACTAATGAAAAACTGTTTTTT

d_call: .
clone_size: .
v_call: TRBV24-1
j_call: TRBJ1-5
cdr3_aa: CATSDGGSGNQPQHF
cdr3_nt: TGTGCCACCAGTGATGGCGGTAGTGGCAATCAGCCCCAGCATTTT

d_call: .
clone_size: few
v_call: TRBV6-5
j_call: TRBJ1-1
cdr3_aa: CASSYSRGMNTEAFF
cdr3_nt: TGTGCCAGCAGTTACTCCCGGGGGATGAACACTGAAGCTTTCTTT

d_call: .
clone_size: .
v_call: TRBV27
j_call: TRBJ1-2
cdr3_aa: CASRGWERYGYTF
cdr3_nt: TGTGCCAGCCGGGGTTGGGAGAGGTATGGCTACACCTTC

d_call: .
clone_size: .
v_call: TRBV5-1
j_call: TRBJ2-5
cdr3_aa: CASSLMGTQETQYF
cdr3_nt: TGCGCCAGCAGCTTGATGGGGACCCAAGAGACCCAGTACTTC

d_call: .
clone_size: few
v_call: TRBV19
j_call: TRBJ1-5
cdr3_aa: CASHFTGLNQPQHF
cdr3_nt: TGTGCCAGCCATTTCACGGGACTAAATCAGCCCCAGCATTTT

d_call: TRBD2
clone_size: .
v_call: TRBV19
j_call: TRBJ2-1
cdr3_aa: CASSILAGQNNEQFF
cdr3_nt: TGTGCCAGTAGTATCCTAGCGGGGCAGAACAATGAGCAGTTCTTC

d_call: TRBD1
clone_size: .
v_call: TRBV29-1
j_call: TRBJ2-5
cdr3_aa: CSLRQGPETQYF
cdr3_nt: TGCAGCCTCCGACAGGGGCCAGAGACCCAGTACTTC

d_call: .
clone_size: .
v_call: TRBV4-1
j_call: TRBJ1-3
cdr3_aa: CASSQPTGQLKNSGNTIYF
cdr3_nt: TGCGCCAGCAGCCAACCAACTGGACAGTTAAAAAACTCTGGAAACACCATATATTTT

d_call: .
clone_size: .
v_call: TRBV7-3
j_call: TRBJ1-1
cdr3_aa: CASSLSGWGTEAFF
cdr3_nt: TGTGCCAGCAGCTTAAGTGGTTGGGGCACTGAAGCTTTCTTT

d_call: .
clone_size: .
v_call: TRBV10-3
j_call: TRBJ2-5
cdr3_aa: CAISENQETQYF
cdr3_nt: TGTGCCATCAGTGAGAACCAAGAGACCCAGTACTTC

d_call: TRBD2
clone_size: .
v_call: TRBV19
j_call: TRBJ2-5
cdr3_aa: CASSISLREGRETQYF
cdr3_nt: TGTGCCAGTAGTATAAGCTTGAGGGAGGGGAGAGAGACCCAGTACTTC